This T cell receptor beta chain was identified in a study of PD-L1 blockade in urothelial cancer. The overall study: Beginning in about 2014, patients received atezolizumab, given as 1,200 mg intravenously every 3 weeks. Blood was tested 3 weeks (second dose) and 6 weeks into treatment.

Some clones are missing from TCRdb's copy, which holds only in-frame ones; the method was immunoSEQ multiplex PCR. There are tens of thousands of clones in the sample; 82% occur only once, and under 2% lies in the top ten. Time point of the sample: peripheral blood 6 weeks after treatment start. Notes on the study in general: Those with durable benefit had larger increases in tumor-associated blood clones at 3 weeks.

V dropped 6 bases and J dropped 2 bases, with 12 bases sitting between them. CDR1 and CDR2 from the germline V gene are SGHKS and YYEKEE (reference sequence). CDR3 size: 13 residues. In the case of this clone: The antigen remains undetermined.

The input for sequencing was PBMCs, taken around atezolizumab (anti-PD-L1) treatment. V is TRBV5-5 and J is TRBJ2-7; D gene uncertain. The clonotype comes from a man aged 70-80 years with urothelial cancer. The CDR3 spells CASNPQYTYEQYF. The CDR3 DNA reads as TGTGCCAGCAACCCTCAGTATACCTACGAGCAGTACTTC.